This T cell receptor beta chain was sequenced during a study of blood T cell repertoires in COVID-19. Study background: Specimens from acute and convalescent COVID-19 originated in the United States, Italy and Spain.

Produced via immunoSEQ multiplex PCR; TCRdb's table is partial and in-frame only. The sample consists of over 95,000 clones, 70% to 80% of them appearing once. The TCR was taken from a woman aged 80 or over with active or convalescent COVID-19. The sample consisted of peripheral blood.

The CDR3 DNA reads as TGTGCCAGCAGCTCCCATGACAGTTCGGTAGCTTTCTTT. Its translation is CASSSHDSSVAFF. The chain couples TRBV5-4 to TRBJ1-1; D is possibly TRBD1 (5 bases). Per the germline V gene, CDR1 is SGHNT and CDR2 is YYREEE (reference sequence). This CDR3 is built from 13 residues. V shed 3 bases and J shed 10 bases, with 16 bases lying between them.